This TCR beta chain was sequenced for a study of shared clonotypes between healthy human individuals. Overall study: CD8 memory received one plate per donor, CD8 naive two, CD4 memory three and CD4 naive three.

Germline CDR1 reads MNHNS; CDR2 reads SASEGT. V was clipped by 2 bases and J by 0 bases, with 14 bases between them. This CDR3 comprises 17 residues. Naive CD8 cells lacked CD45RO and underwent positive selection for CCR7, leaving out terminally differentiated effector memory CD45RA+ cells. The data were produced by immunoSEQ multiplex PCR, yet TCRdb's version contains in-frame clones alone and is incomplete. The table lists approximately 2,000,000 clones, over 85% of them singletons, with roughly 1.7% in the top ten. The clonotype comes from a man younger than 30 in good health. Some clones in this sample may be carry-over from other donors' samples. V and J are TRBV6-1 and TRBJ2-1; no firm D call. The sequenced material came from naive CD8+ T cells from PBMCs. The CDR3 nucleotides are TGTGCCAGCAGTGAATGGTACGCGGACGACTCCTACAATGAGCAGTTCTTC. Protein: CASSEWYADDSYNEQFF.